This T cell receptor (beta chain) was profiled in a study of metastatic and nonmetastatic thyroid tumors. At the level of the study: Repertoires from malignant and benign thyroid patients were compared across blood and tumor or nodule tissue.

The authors' processing: For papillary thyroid cancer, a distant-metastasis classifier was constructed from CDR3 differences observed across clinicopathological groups. TCRdb re-processed the PCR reads through MiXCR. The V and J calls here are based on TCRdb, not the publication. The sample lists 5,500 to 6,000 clones, roughly 25% occurring once. Trimming left V 3 bases short and J 5 bases short, with 13 bases between. The length of the CDR3 is 14 residues. Germline V gene data show CDR1 as MNHEY and CDR2 as SVGAGI. No treatment had been given to any patient before thyroid surgery. The receptor was derived from a male donor with papillary thyroid cancer or a benign thyroid nodule (not recorded which). Some clones in this sample may be carry-over from other donors' samples. The chain joins TRBV6-5 to TRBJ1-1; possible D gene TRBD1, 5 bases. The sequencing input was adjacent normal tissue. The CDR3 spells CASSYRGTRTEAFF. In DNA, the CDR3 is TGTGCCAGCAGTTATCGGGGCACTCGGACTGAAGCTTTCTTT.